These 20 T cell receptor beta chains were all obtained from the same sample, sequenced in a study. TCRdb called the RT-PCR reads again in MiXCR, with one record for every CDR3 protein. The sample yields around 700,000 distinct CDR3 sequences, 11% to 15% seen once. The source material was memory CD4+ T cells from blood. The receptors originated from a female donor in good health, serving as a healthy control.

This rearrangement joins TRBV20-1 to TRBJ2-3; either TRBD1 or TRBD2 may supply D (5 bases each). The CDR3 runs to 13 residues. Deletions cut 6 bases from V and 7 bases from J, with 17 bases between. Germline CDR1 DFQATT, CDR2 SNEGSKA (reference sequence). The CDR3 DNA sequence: TGCAGTGCAGAGGGGCTAGGGGATTATACGCAGTATTTT. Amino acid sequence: CSAEGLGDYTQYF.

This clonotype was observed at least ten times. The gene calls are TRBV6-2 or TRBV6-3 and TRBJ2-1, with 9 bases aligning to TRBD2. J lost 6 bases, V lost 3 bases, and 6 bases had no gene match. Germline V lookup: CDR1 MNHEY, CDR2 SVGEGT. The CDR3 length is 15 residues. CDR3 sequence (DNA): TGTGCCAGCAGTTATTTGCGCGGGGGGGCCAATGAGCAGTTCTTC. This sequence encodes CASSYLRGGANEQFF.

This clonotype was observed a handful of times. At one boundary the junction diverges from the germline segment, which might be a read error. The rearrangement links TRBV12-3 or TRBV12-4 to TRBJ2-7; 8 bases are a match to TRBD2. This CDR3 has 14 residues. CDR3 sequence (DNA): TGTGCCAGCAGTTTAGGCGGGGGGTCCTCCGAGCAGTACTTC. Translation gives CASSLGGGSSEQYF.

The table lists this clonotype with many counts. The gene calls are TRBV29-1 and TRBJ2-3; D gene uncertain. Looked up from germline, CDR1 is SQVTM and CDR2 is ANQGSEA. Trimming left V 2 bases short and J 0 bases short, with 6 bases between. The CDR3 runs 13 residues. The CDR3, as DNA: TGCAGCGTTGAAACCCTTAGCACAGATACGCAGTATTTT. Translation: CSVETLSTDTQYF.

In DNA form, the CDR3 reads TGTGCCAGCAGGAACGGGAGGGCAACCGGGGAGCTGTTTTTT. This encodes CASRNGRATGELFF. V gene TRBV6-5 combines with J gene TRBJ2-2; 8 bases are a match to TRBD2. The germline V gene encodes CDR1 MNHEY and CDR2 SVGAGI. Trimming cost V 6 bases and J 5 bases; bases outside gene matches: 5. The CDR3 spans 14 residues.

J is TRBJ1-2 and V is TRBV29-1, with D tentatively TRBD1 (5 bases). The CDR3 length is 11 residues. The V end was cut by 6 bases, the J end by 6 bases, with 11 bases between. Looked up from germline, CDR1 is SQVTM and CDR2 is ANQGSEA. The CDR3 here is CSVGGSDGYTF. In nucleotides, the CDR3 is TGCAGCGTGGGGGGGTCGGATGGCTACACCTTC.

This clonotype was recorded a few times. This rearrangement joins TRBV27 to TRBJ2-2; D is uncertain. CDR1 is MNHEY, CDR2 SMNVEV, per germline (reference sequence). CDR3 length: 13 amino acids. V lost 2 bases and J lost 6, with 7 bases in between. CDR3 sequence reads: CASSLQPPGELFF. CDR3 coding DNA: TGTGCCAGCAGTTTACAGCCCCCCGGGGAGCTGTTTTTT.

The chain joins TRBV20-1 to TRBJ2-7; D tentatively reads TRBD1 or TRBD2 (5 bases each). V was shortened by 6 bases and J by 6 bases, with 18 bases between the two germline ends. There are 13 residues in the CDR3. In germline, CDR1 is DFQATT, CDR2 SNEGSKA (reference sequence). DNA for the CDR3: TGCAGTGCGGGACCCCGCAGTGAGTTCGAGCAGTACTTC. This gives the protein CSAGPRSEFEQYF.

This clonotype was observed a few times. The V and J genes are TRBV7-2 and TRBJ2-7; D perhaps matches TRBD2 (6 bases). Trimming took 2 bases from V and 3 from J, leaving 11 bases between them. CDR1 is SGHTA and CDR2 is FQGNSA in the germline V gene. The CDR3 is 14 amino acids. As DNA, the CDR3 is TGTGCCAGCAGCTTAATGGGGGGAGGCTACGAGCAGTACTTC. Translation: CASSLMGGGYEQYF.

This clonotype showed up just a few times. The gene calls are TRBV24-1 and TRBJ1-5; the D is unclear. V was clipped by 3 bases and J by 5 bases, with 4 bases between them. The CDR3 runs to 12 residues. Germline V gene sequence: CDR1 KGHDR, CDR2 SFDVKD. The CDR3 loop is CATSDMDQPQHF. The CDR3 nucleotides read TGTGCCACCAGTGATATGGATCAGCCCCAGCATTTT.

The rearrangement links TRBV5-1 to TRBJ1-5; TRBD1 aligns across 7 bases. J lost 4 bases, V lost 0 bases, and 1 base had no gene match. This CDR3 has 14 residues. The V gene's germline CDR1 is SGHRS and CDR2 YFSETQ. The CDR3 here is CASSLEGANQPQHF. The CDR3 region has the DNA TGCGCCAGCAGCTTGGAGGGGGCGAATCAGCCCCAGCATTTT.

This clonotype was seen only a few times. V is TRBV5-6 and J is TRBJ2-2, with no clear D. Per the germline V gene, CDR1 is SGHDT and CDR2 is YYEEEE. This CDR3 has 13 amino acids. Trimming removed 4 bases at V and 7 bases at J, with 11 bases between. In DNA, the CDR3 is TGTGCCAGCAGCCCGAGTTGGGGCGGGGAGCTGTTTTTT. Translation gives CASSPSWGGELFF. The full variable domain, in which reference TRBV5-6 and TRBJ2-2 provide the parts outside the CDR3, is DAGVTQSPTHLIKTRGQQVTLRCSPKSGHDTVSWYQQALGQGPQFIFQYYEEEERQRGNFPDRFSGHQFPNYSSELNVNALLLGDSALYLCASSPSWGGELFFGEGSRLTVL.

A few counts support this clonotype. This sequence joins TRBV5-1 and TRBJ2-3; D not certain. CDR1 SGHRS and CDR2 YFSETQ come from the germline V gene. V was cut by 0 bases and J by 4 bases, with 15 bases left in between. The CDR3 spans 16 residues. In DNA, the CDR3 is TGCGCCAGCAGCTTGGATGCAGTCGGCCCGGCAGATACGCAGTATTTT. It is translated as CASSLDAVGPADTQYF. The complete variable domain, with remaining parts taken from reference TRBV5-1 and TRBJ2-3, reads KAGVTQTPRYLIKTRGQQVTLSCSPISGHRSVSWYQQTPGQGLQFLFEYFSETQRNKGNFPGRFSGRQFSNSRSEMNVSTLELGDSALYLCASSLDAVGPADTQYFGPGTRLTVL.

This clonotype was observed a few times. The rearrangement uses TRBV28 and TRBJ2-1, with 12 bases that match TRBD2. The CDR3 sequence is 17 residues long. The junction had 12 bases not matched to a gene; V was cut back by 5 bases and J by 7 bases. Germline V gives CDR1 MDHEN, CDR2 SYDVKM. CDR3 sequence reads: CASSPRLAGAILNEQFF. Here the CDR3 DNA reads TGTGCCAGCAGTCCCCGACTAGCGGGAGCTATTCTGAATGAGCAGTTCTTC.

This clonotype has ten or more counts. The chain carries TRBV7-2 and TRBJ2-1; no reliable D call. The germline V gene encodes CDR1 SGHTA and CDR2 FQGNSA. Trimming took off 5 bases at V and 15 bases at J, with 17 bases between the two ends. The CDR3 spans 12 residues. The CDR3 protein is CASSPRPSRLFF. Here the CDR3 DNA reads TGTGCCAGCAGCCCCCGACCCTCTAGGCTGTTCTTC.

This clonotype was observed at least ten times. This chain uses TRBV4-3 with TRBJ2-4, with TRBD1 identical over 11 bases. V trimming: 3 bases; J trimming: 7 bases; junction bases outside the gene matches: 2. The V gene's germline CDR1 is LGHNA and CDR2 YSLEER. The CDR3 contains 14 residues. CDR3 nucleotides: TGCGCCAGCAGCCATGGGACAGGGGGGAACATTCAGTACTTC. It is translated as CASSHGTGGNIQYF.

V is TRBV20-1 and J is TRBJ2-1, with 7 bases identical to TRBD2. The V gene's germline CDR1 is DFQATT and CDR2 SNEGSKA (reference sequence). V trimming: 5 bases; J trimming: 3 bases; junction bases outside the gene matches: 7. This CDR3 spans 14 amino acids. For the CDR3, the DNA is TGCAGTGCTGTAAGCGGGACCGTCTACAATGAGCAGTTCTTC. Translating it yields CSAVSGTVYNEQFF.

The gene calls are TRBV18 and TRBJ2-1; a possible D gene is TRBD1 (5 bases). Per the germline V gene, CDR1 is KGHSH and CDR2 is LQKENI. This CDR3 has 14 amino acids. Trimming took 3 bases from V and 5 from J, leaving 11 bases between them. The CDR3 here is CASSPVTEDNEQFF. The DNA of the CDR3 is TGTGCCAGCTCACCTGTGACAGAAGACAATGAGCAGTTCTTC.

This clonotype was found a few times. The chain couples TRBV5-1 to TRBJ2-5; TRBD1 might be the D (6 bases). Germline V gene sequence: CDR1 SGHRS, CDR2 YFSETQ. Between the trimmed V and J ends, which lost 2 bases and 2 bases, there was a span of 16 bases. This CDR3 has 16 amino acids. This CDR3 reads CASSLPRGTEQETQYF. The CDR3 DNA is TGCGCCAGCAGCTTACCCAGGGGAACAGAACAAGAGACCCAGTACTTC. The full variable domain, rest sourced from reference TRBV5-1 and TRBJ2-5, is KAGVTQTPRYLIKTRGQQVTLSCSPISGHRSVSWYQQTPGQGLQFLFEYFSETQRNKGNFPGRFSGRQFSNSRSEMNVSTLELGDSALYLCASSLPRGTEQETQYFGPGTRLLVL.

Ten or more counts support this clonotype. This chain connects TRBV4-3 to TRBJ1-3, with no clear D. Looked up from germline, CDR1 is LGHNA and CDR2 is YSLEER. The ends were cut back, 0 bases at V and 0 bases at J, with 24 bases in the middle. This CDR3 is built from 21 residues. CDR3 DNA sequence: TGCGCCAGCAGCCAAGATTGGTCCGGGATAGTCCAAGAACACTCTGGAAACACCATATATTTT. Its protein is CASSQDWSGIVQEHSGNTIYF.